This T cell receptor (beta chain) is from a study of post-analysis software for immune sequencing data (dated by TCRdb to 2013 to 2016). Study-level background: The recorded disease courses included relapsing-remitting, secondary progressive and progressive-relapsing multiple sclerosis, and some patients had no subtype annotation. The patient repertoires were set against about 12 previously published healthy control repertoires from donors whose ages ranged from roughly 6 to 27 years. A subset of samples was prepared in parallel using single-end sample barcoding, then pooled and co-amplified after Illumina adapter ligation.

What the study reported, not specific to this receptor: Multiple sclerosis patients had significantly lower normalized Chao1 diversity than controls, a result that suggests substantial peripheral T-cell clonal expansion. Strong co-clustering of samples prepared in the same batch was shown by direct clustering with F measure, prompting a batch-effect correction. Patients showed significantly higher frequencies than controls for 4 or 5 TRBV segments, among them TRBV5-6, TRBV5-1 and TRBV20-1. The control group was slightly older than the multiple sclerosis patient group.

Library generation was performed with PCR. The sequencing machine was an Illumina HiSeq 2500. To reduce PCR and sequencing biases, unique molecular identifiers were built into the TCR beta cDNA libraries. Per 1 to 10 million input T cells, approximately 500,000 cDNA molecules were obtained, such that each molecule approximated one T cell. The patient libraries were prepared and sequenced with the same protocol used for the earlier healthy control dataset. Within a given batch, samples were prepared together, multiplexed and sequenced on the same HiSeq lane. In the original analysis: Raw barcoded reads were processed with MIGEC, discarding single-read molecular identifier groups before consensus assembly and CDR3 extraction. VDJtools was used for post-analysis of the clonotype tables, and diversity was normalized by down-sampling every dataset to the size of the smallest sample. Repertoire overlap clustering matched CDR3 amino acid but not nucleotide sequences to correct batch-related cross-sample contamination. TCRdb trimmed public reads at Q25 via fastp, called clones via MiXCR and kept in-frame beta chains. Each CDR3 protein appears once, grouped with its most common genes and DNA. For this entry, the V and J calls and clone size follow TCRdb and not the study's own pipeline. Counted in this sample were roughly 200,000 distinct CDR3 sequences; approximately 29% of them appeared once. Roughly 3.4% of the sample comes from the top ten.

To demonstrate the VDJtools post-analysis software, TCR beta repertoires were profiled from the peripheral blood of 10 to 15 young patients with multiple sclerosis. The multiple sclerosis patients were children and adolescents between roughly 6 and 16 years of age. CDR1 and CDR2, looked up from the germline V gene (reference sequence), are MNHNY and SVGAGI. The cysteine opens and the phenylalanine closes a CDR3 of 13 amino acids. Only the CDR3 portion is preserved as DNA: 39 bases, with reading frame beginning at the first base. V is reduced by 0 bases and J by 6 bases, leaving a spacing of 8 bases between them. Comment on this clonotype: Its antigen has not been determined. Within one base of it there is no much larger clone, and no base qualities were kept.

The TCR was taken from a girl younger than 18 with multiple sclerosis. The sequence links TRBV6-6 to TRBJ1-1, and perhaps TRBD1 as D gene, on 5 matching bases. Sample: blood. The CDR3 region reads CASSYSKGAEAFF. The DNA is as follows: TGTGCCAGCAGTTACTCGAAAGGGGCTGAAGCTTTCTTT.